The 13 T cell receptor beta chains below all came from one sample that was sequenced in a study of cytomegalovirus exposure and HLA in healthy donors. The primer mix had 60 Vbeta and 13 Jbeta primers. Profiled with immunoSEQ multiplex PCR; TCRdb holds only in-frame clones, not every one. The table records 200,000 or so clones, 77% of them present only once. Sequences were obtained from PBMCs. These receptors all stem from a woman aged 25 to 39 in good health and CMV-seropositive.

The V and J genes are TRBV7-9 and TRBJ2-1; 9 bases align to TRBD2. The CDR3 covers 15 residues. The germline V gene encodes CDR1 SEHNR and CDR2 FQNEAQ (reference sequence). V lost 3 bases, J lost 6 bases, and 6 bases stayed unmatched. CDR3 coding DNA: TGTGCCAGCAGCTTTCAGGGACTAGCCCCCAATGAGCAGTTCTTC. Protein sequence: CASSFQGLAPNEQFF. Full variable domain (rest looked up from reference TRBV7-9 and TRBJ2-1): DTGVSQNPRHKITKRGQNVTFRCDPISEHNRLYWYRQTLGQGPEFLTYFQNEAQLEKSRLLSDRFSAERPKGSFSTLEIQRTEQGDSAMYLCASSFQGLAPNEQFFGPGTRLTVL.

The V and J genes are TRBV29-1 and TRBJ2-3; 9 bases match TRBD2. The CDR3 has 14 amino acids. J lost 4 bases, V lost 5 bases, and 7 bases had no gene match. Germline CDR1 reads SQVTM; CDR2 reads ANQGSEA. The CDR3 reads CSVRSAGGADTQYF. The CDR3 DNA sequence: TGCAGCGTTAGGTCCGCGGGAGGGGCAGATACGCAGTATTTT.

The gene calls are TRBV19 and TRBJ2-3; TRBD2 agrees at 10 bases. V lost 3 bases to trimming and J lost 5 bases; unmatched junction nucleotides: 14. Germline CDR1 LNHDA, CDR2 SQIVND (reference sequence). The CDR3 is 18 residues long. This CDR3 reads CASSIQLAGASAGDTQYF. DNA for the CDR3: TGTGCCAGTAGTATTCAGCTAGCGGGAGCCAGCGCCGGAGATACGCAGTATTTT.

V gene TRBV5-4 combines with J gene TRBJ2-5; D perhaps matches TRBD2 (6 bases). Germline V gene lookup returns CDR1 SGHNT and CDR2 YYREEE (reference sequence). V was trimmed by 2 bases and J by 1 base, leaving 21 bases between them. CDR3 length: 18 residues. For the CDR3, the DNA is TGTGCCAGCAGCTTCTCTCTTGGAGGGCATGGTCTCCAAGAGACCCAGTACTTC. Protein sequence: CASSFSLGGHGLQETQYF.

The chain recombines TRBV7-9 with TRBJ1-1; 7 nucleotides agree with TRBD1. The V gene end was trimmed by 1 base and the J gene end by 4 bases; junction bases not matched to a gene: 3. Germline-derived CDR1 and CDR2 are SEHNR and FQNEAQ (reference sequence). The CDR3 runs to 14 residues. The CDR3 sequence is CASSLEGGVTEAFF. The CDR3 DNA sequence: TGTGCCAGCAGCTTAGAAGGGGGCGTCACTGAAGCTTTCTTT.

This rearrangement joins TRBV5-1 to TRBJ2-2; 7 bases match TRBD2. The trim removed 3 bases at V and 3 bases at J, leaving 5 bases unmatched. The germline V gene encodes CDR1 SGHRS and CDR2 YFSETQ. The CDR3 consists of 15 residues. CDR3 sequence reads: CASSSRSGDTGELFF. The CDR3 nucleotides read TGCGCCAGCAGCTCAAGGAGCGGGGACACCGGGGAGCTGTTTTTT.

The rearrangement joins TRBV19 to TRBJ2-7; 7 nucleotides match TRBD2. CDR1 is LNHDA and CDR2 is SQIVND in the germline V gene (reference sequence). V lost 6 bases and J lost 2; bases outside the gene matches: 13. This CDR3 contains 16 residues. As DNA, the CDR3 is TGTGCCAGTAGCGCGCTAGCGGAACTAACGCCCTACGAGCAGTACTTC. Encoded protein: CASSALAELTPYEQYF. Full variable domain (missing parts from reference TRBV19 and TRBJ2-7): DGGITQSPKYLFRKEGQNVTLSCEQNLNHDAMYWYRQDPGQGLRLIYYSQIVNDFQKGDIAEGYSVSREKKESFPLTVTSAQKNPTAFYLCASSALAELTPYEQYFGPGTRLTVT.

The chain has TRBV7-8 and TRBJ1-1; TRBD1 agrees at 8 bases. V lost 1 base to trimming and J lost 5 bases; unmatched junction nucleotides: 6. Per the germline V gene, CDR1 is SGHVS and CDR2 is FQNEAQ. CDR3 length equals 15 residues. The CDR3 sequence is CASSLVTGVGTEAFF. The DNA of the CDR3 is TGTGCCAGCAGCTTAGTGACAGGGGTGGGAACTGAAGCTTTCTTT.

This rearrangement joins TRBV7-8 to TRBJ2-3; 14 bases agree with TRBD2. J gave up 6 bases and V 5 bases, and 7 bases lay outside the gene matches. The CDR3 covers 16 residues. The germline CDR1 and CDR2 sequences are SGHVS and FQNEAQ. The CDR3 spells CASSPRTSGGLDTQYF. DNA of the CDR3: TGTGCCAGCAGCCCGCGGACTAGCGGGGGGTTGGATACGCAGTATTTT.

This chain joins TRBV5-1 and TRBJ2-7, with 8 bases identical to TRBD2. The CDR3 runs 16 residues. Germline V gene sequence: CDR1 SGHRS, CDR2 YFSETQ. After removal of 4 bases from V and 5 bases from J, the junction contained 14 bases not matched to a gene. The CDR3 nucleotides are TGCGCCAGCAGCCACGGGTCGGGCGGGAGGCTTGACGAGCAGTACTTC. As protein: CASSHGSGGRLDEQYF.

The chain couples TRBV7-9 to TRBJ1-2; no reliable D call. The CDR3 contains 15 residues. V lost 5 bases and J lost 6, with 19 bases in between. Per the germline V gene, CDR1 is SEHNR and CDR2 is FQNEAQ (reference sequence). In DNA, the CDR3 is TGTGCCAGCAGCCCCACCATGCGGGCGGGTAATGGCTACACCTTC. This codes for CASSPTMRAGNGYTF.

The chain uses TRBV7-9 and TRBJ1-6, with D unclear. CDR1 is SEHNR and CDR2 is FQNEAQ in the germline V gene (reference sequence). V lost 3 bases to trimming and J lost 10 bases, with 10 bases between them. This CDR3 has 13 amino acids. The DNA for the CDR3 is TGTGCCAGCAGCTTCGGGGTCCACTCACCCCTCCACTTT. This encodes CASSFGVHSPLHF.

This rearrangement joins TRBV2 to TRBJ1-4; D perhaps matches TRBD1 (5 bases). The CDR3 consists of 15 residues. Germline V gene lookup returns CDR1 SNHLY and CDR2 FYNNEI. Trimming took 4 bases from V and 4 from J, leaving 13 bases between them. CDR3 nucleotides: TGTGCCAGCAGTGTGGGGGGGACTCTTAATGAAAAACTGTTTTTT. Its protein is CASSVGGTLNEKLFF.